The 3 T cell receptor beta chains in this list originate from one sample, sequenced in a study of blood T cell repertoires in COVID-19. Measured with immunoSEQ multiplex PCR; TCRdb has only the in-frame clones, and not every one. Here the sample spans approximately 92,000 clones, around 84% being singletons. What was sequenced was peripheral blood. The origin of the receptors is a woman between 55 and 75 years old in a cohort sampled during active or convalescent COVID-19.

The genes are TRBV2 and TRBJ1-2, with D possibly TRBD1 on 5 matching bases. Germline loops: CDR1 SNHLY, CDR2 FYNNEI. Trimming left V 2 bases short and J 3 bases short, with 10 bases between. The CDR3 is made up of 14 amino acids. The CDR3 coding sequence is TGTGCCAGCAGTGAAAGGGGTAGGGACTATGGCTACACCTTC. This encodes CASSERGRDYGYTF.

The rearrangement links TRBV6-4 to TRBJ1-2; no firm D call. The CDR3 has 14 amino acids. CDR1 MRHNA and CDR2 SNTAGT come from the germline V gene. V lost 8 bases and J 2 bases, leaving 15 bases between the germline ends. The CDR3 DNA follows: TGTGCCAGCCTCCTGGGTGGAGGGAACTATGGCTACACCTTC. This sequence encodes CASLLGGGNYGYTF.

This chain connects TRBV7-9 to TRBJ2-7; 7 bases map to TRBD2. This CDR3 has 14 amino acids. Germline CDR1 is SEHNR and CDR2 is FQNEAQ (reference sequence). The ends lost 5 bases at V and 1 base at J; junction bases unmatched: 5. The CDR3 bases are TGTGCCAGCAGCGCGGGAGCAGGGTCCTACGAGCAGTACTTC. This codes for CASSAGAGSYEQYF.